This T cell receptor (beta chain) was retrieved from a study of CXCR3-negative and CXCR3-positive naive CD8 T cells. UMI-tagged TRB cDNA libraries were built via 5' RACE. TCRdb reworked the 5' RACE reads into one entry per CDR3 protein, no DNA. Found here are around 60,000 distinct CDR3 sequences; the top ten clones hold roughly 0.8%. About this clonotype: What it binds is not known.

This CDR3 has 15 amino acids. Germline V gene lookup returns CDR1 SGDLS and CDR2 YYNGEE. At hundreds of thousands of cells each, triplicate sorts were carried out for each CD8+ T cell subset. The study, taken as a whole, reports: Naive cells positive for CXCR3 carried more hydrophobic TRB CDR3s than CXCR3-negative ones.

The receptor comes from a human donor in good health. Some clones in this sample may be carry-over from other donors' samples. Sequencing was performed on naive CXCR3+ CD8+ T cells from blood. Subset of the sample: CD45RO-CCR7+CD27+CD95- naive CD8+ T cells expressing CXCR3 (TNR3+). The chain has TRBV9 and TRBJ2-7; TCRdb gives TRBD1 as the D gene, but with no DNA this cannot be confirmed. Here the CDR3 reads CASSTSTGMAYEQYF.